The T cell receptor (beta chain) under discussion was sequenced for a study of graft-versus-host responses after intestinal transplantation. Libraries were prepared by immunoSEQ multiplex PCR; TCRdb keeps only in-frame clonotypes and omits some of them. The sample holds 7,600 or so clones, roughly 82% seen once. Tissue processing of the graft released intraepithelial and lamina propria lymphocytes from it. The CDR3 extends over 14 amino acids. Trimming stripped 4 bases from V and 2 bases from J, with 11 bases between. Germline V gene lookup returns CDR1 MNHNS and CDR2 SASEGT. This receptor was identified in a human patient who received an intestinal transplant, so some T cells may come from the graft donor. The chain employs TRBV6-1 and TRBJ2-5; D possibly matches TRBD1 or TRBD2 (7 bases each). The sequenced sample was ileum tissue, obtained approximately 120 days after transplant. CDR3 bases: TGTGCCAGCAGTGGACAGGGAGGGCAAGAGACCCAGTACTTC. Protein sequence: CASSGQGGQETQYF.